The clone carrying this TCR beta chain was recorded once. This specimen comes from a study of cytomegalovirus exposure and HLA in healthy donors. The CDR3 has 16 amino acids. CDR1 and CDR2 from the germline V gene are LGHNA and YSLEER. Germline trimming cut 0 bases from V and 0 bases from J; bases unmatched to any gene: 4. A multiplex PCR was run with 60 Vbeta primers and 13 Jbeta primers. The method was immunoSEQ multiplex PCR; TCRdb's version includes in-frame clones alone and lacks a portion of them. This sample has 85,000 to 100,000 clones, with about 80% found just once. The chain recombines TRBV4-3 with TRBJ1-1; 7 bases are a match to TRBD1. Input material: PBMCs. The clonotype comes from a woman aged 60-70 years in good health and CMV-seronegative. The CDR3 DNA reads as TGCGCCAGCAGCCAAGATCCAGGGACAGTGAACACTGAAGCTTTCTTT. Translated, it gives CASSQDPGTVNTEAFF.